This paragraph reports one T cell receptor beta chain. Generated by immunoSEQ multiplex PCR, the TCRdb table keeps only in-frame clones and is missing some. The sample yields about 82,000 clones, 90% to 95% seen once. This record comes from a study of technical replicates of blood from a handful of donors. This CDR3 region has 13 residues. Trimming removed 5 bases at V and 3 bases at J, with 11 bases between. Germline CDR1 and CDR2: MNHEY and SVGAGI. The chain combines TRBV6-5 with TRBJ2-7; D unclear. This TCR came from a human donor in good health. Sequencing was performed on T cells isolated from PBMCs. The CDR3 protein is CASSLDAGYEQYF. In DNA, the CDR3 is TGTGCCAGCAGTCTAGACGCCGGCTACGAGCAGTACTTC.